Following are 25 T cell receptor beta chains from one sample sequenced in a study of CD4+ T cells in melanoma. Profiling relied on immunoSEQ multiplex PCR, and the TCRdb table lists in-frame clones only, not all of them. The sample comprises 20,000 to 25,000 clones, around 78% of which are singletons, and roughly a tenth rests with the top ten. These TCRs come from a human donor with melanoma.

This sequence joins TRBV18 and TRBJ2-2; 9 bases align to TRBD1. The CDR3 runs 15 residues. V dropped 0 bases and J dropped 7; count of bases not matched to a gene: 3. The germline V gene has CDR1 KGHSH and CDR2 LQKENI. The DNA of the CDR3 is TGTGCCAGCTCACCACCGGGACAGGGCATCGGGGAGCTGTTTTTT. This translates into CASSPPGQGIGELFF.

The V and J genes are TRBV27 and TRBJ2-2; TRBD2 agrees at 7 bases. The CDR3 has 14 residues. Germline CDR1 and CDR2: MNHEY and SMNVEV (reference sequence). V lost 8 bases to trimming and J lost 6 bases; unmatched junction nucleotides: 9. This CDR3 reads CASGRLAGPGELFF. The CDR3 bases are TGTGCCAGCGGCAGACTAGCTGGGCCCGGGGAGCTGTTTTTT.

The J gene is TRBJ1-3, the V gene TRBV6-4; D call uncertain. Germline V lookup: CDR1 MRHNA, CDR2 SNTAGT. Deletions cut 6 bases from V and 0 bases from J, with 15 bases between. The CDR3 runs to 16 residues. CDR3 DNA: TGTGCCAGCAGAACCCGAACGGAAGGCTCTGGAAACACCATATATTTT. Its protein product is CASRTRTEGSGNTIYF.

The chain combines TRBV19 with TRBJ1-3, with unresolved D. V was trimmed by 2 bases and J by 0 bases, leaving 20 bases between them. The germline V gene has CDR1 LNHDA and CDR2 SQIVND (reference sequence). This CDR3 comprises 19 residues. CDR3 sequence (DNA): TGTGCCAGTAGTATAAGGGATGGTTTGGACGGCAACTCTGGAAACACCATATATTTT. Translation: CASSIRDGLDGNSGNTIYF. Combining the CDR3 with reference TRBV19 and TRBJ1-3 gives the whole variable domain DGGITQSPKYLFRKEGQNVTLSCEQNLNHDAMYWYRQDPGQGLRLIYYSQIVNDFQKGDIAEGYSVSREKKESFPLTVTSAQKNPTAFYLCASSIRDGLDGNSGNTIYFGEGSWLTVV.

The V and J genes are TRBV5-6 and TRBJ1-6; tentatively, D is TRBD1 (5 bases). V lost 4 bases, J lost 13 bases, and 15 bases lay in between. This CDR3 is 13 amino acids long. The germline CDR1 and CDR2 sequences are SGHDT and YYEEEE. This CDR3 is CASSDVGTGPLHF. Here the CDR3 DNA reads TGTGCCAGCAGCGACGTTGGGACGGGGCCCCTCCACTTT.

J is TRBJ1-1 and V is TRBV6-5; 7 bases map to TRBD1. The CDR3 loop spans 14 amino acids. V dropped 5 bases and J dropped 1; count of bases not matched to a gene: 4. In germline, CDR1 is MNHEY, CDR2 SVGAGI. CDR3 sequence reads: CASSAGQSNTEAFF. DNA of the CDR3: TGTGCCAGCAGTGCGGGACAGTCGAACACTGAAGCTTTCTTT.

The V and J genes are TRBV7-8 and TRBJ1-2; 9 nucleotides align to TRBD1. The CDR3 is made up of 15 amino acids. Germline V lookup: CDR1 SGHVS, CDR2 FQNEAQ. The V segment lost 1 base and the J segment 3 bases; nucleotides outside the gene matches: 3. CDR3 amino acids: CASSLDRGPYYGYTF. DNA of the CDR3: TGTGCCAGCAGCTTAGACAGGGGGCCATACTATGGCTACACCTTC.

The gene calls are TRBV25-1 and TRBJ2-2, with 10 nucleotides matching TRBD2. V shed 1 base and J 7 bases; nucleotides not matched to a gene: 6. This CDR3 contains 16 residues. The germline V gene encodes CDR1 MGHDK and CDR2 SYGVNS. CDR3 sequence reads: CASSEFLAGAGGELFF. DNA of the CDR3: TGTGCCAGCAGTGAATTCCTAGCGGGGGCAGGCGGGGAGCTGTTTTTT. The whole variable domain, remainder taken from reference TRBV25-1 and TRBJ2-2, is EADIYQTPRYLVIGTGKKITLECSQTMGHDKMYWYQQDPGMELHLIHYSYGVNSTEKGDLSSESTVSRIRTEHFPLTLESARPSHTSQYLCASSEFLAGAGGELFFGEGSRLTVL.

J is TRBJ2-5 and V is TRBV21-1; the DNA was not used to check the table's D call, TRBD2. TRBV21-1 is a documented pseudogene. The CDR3 covers 20 residues. The CDR3 DNA reads TGTGCCAGCAGCAATCTCCTAGCGGGGGGTCAAGTGGTAGAGCAAGAGACCCAGTACTTC. It specifies CASSNLLAGGQVVEQETQYF.

The chain combines TRBV19 with TRBJ1-2; 9 bases align to TRBD1. V shed 7 bases, J shed 1 base, and the junction held 13 bases outside the gene matches. The CDR3 contains 17 residues. Germline V gene sequence: CDR1 LNHDA, CDR2 SQIVND (reference sequence). In DNA form, the CDR3 reads TGTGCCAGTAAAGATCAAAGGACAGGGGTATTTAACTATGGCTACACCTTC. The encoded protein is CASKDQRTGVFNYGYTF. Filled out from reference TRBV19 and TRBJ1-2, the complete variable domain reads DGGITQSPKYLFRKEGQNVTLSCEQNLNHDAMYWYRQDPGQGLRLIYYSQIVNDFQKGDIAEGYSVSREKKESFPLTVTSAQKNPTAFYLCASKDQRTGVFNYGYTFGSGTRLTVV.

This clone has a single count. CDR3: CASSVRGNQPQHF. CDR3 sequence (DNA): TGTGCCAGTAGTGTTCGGGGGAATCAGCCCCAGCATTTT. The V gene is TRBV19, the J gene TRBJ1-5, with D perhaps matching TRBD1 (5 bases). CDR1 is LNHDA and CDR2 is SQIVND in the germline V gene (reference sequence). The V end was cut by 5 bases, the J end by 4 bases, with 9 bases between. The length of the CDR3 is 13 residues.

The chain employs TRBV6-5 and TRBJ1-1, with D tentatively TRBD1 (5 bases). V was trimmed by 9 bases and J by 3 bases, leaving 11 bases between them. CDR1 MNHEY and CDR2 SVGAGI come from the germline V gene. The CDR3 consists of 12 residues. CDR3 residues: CASGRDYTEAFF. The CDR3 DNA follows: TGTGCCAGTGGCCGGGACTACACTGAAGCTTTCTTT.

The chain carries TRBV7-8 and TRBJ2-7; D ambiguous. CDR3 length: 14 residues. V shed 3 bases and J shed 4 bases, with 13 bases lying between them. CDR1 is SGHVS and CDR2 is FQNEAQ in the germline V gene. CDR3 sequence reads: CASSFGGLRYEQYF. CDR3 sequence (DNA): TGTGCCAGCAGCTTCGGTGGGCTTCGATACGAGCAGTACTTC.

The V call is TRBV7-3, the J call TRBJ2-1, with TRBD2 matching over 8 bases. This CDR3 spans 14 amino acids. Losses at the gene ends were 2 bases for V and 7 bases for J; bases not matched to a gene: 4. Per the germline V gene, CDR1 is SGHTA and CDR2 is FQGTGA. CDR3 sequence (DNA): TGTGCCAGCAGCTTAGCGGGGGGCCCGAATGAGCAGTTCTTC. It specifies CASSLAGGPNEQFF.

This chain links TRBV14 with TRBJ2-1, with 8 bases matching TRBD2. Germline CDR1 reads SGHDN; CDR2 reads FVKESK. CDR3 size: 17 residues. Trimming removed 2 bases from V and 3 bases from J; junction bases left unmatched: 9. The CDR3 is CASSQIGRGALYNEQFF. CDR3 bases: TGTGCCAGCAGCCAAATAGGGCGGGGGGCCCTCTACAATGAGCAGTTCTTC.

V gene TRBV27 combines with J gene TRBJ2-7; 9 nucleotides agree with TRBD1. Trimming took 5 bases from V and 2 from J; bases not matched to a gene: 16. This CDR3 has 18 amino acids. Per germline, CDR1 MNHEY and CDR2 SMNVEV (reference sequence). The CDR3 reads CASSGPGQGGEFPYEQYF. Written as DNA, the CDR3 is TGTGCCAGCAGTGGCCCGGGACAGGGCGGTGAGTTCCCCTACGAGCAGTACTTC.

V is TRBV30 and J is TRBJ1-2; D perhaps matches TRBD1 (6 bases). The CDR3 runs 15 residues. V lost 3 bases to trimming and J lost 7 bases, with 21 bases between them. The germline V gene encodes CDR1 GTSNPN and CDR2 SVGIG (reference sequence). CDR3 DNA: TGTGCCTGGAGCCGGGTGGACAGTAGTATAGGTGGCTACACCTTC. Translation gives CAWSRVDSSIGGYTF.

This chain uses TRBV7-9 with TRBJ2-7, with D maybe TRBD2 (6 bases). The germline gives CDR1 SEHNR, CDR2 FQNEAQ (reference sequence). Trimming stripped 7 bases from V and 4 bases from J, with 14 bases between. This CDR3 is built from 13 residues. The CDR3 DNA is TGTGCCAGCACCCGGGACTTGTTATACGAGCAGTACTTC. Protein product: CASTRDLLYEQYF.

This clone was counted once. V usage is TRBV11-2 and J usage is TRBJ1-3; D may be TRBD1 (6 bases). CDR1 SGHAT and CDR2 FQNNGV come from the germline V gene. This CDR3 is 15 amino acids long. Trimming took off 5 bases at V and 4 bases at J, with 15 bases between the two ends. The CDR3 DNA follows: TGTGCCAGCAGCAGCACCGGGACATCCGGAAACACCATATATTTT. This sequence encodes CASSSTGTSGNTIYF.

The rearrangement links TRBV25-1 to TRBJ1-1; D uncertain. Trimming left V 3 bases short and J 8 bases short, with 10 bases between. Per the germline V gene, CDR1 is MGHDK and CDR2 is SYGVNS. The CDR3 length is 12 residues. DNA of the CDR3: TGTGCCAGCAGTGATTGGATGAGGGAAGCTTTCTTT. Residues: CASSDWMREAFF.

The rearrangement joins TRBV25-1 to TRBJ2-3; D is undetermined. There are 15 residues in the CDR3. The germline gives CDR1 MGHDK, CDR2 SYGVNS. The V and J ends lost 3 bases and 8 bases respectively, with 18 bases between them. The CDR3 sequence: CASSDLYKSDPTQYF. The DNA for the CDR3 is TGTGCCAGCAGTGACCTTTATAAGTCGGACCCTACGCAGTATTTT.

The chain couples TRBV11-2 to TRBJ1-2; 8 bases are a match to TRBD1. Germline V gives CDR1 SGHAT, CDR2 FQNNGV. Trimming cost V 0 bases and J 4 bases; bases outside gene matches: 7. The CDR3 runs to 16 residues. CDR3 in amino acids: CASSLDSGTGAYGYTF. The CDR3 coding sequence is TGTGCCAGCAGCTTAGATTCCGGGACAGGTGCCTATGGCTACACCTTC.

The chain uses TRBV14 and TRBJ1-1, with D possibly TRBD1 on 6 matching bases. CDR3 length: 14 amino acids. V was pared by 4 bases and J by 3 bases, with 12 bases between. CDR1 SGHDN and CDR2 FVKESK come from the germline V gene. This chain's CDR3 is CASSLRGADTEAFF. The CDR3 nucleotides are TGTGCCAGCAGCCTACGGGGGGCGGACACTGAAGCTTTCTTT.

The CDR3 DNA reads TGTGCCAGCAGCTTCAAGGGAAGGGACACCGGGGAGCTGTTTTTT. This sequence encodes CASSFKGRDTGELFF. This chain joins TRBV11-2 and TRBJ2-2; D is undetermined. Germline lookup yields CDR1 SGHAT and CDR2 FQNNGV. This CDR3 is built from 15 residues. V was trimmed by 3 bases and J by 3 bases, leaving 11 bases between them.

V gene TRBV19 combines with J gene TRBJ1-2; no reliable D call. Per the germline V gene, CDR1 is LNHDA and CDR2 is SQIVND (reference sequence). CDR3 length: 14 residues. Trimming stripped 6 bases from V and 5 bases from J, with 16 bases between. The CDR3 coding sequence is TGTGCCAGTAGCGTGATTTCTGACATGTATGGCTACACCTTC. This encodes CASSVISDMYGYTF.